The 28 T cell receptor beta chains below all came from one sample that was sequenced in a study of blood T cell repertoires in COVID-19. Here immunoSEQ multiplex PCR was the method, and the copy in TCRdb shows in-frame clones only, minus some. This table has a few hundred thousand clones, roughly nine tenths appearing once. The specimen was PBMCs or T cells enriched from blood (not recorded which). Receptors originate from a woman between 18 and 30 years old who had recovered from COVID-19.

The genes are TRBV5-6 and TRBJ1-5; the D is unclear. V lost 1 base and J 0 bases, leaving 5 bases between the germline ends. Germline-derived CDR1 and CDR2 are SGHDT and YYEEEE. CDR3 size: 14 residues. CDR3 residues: CASSLFSSNQPQHF. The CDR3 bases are TGTGCCAGCAGCTTGTTCAGTAGCAATCAGCCCCAGCATTTT.

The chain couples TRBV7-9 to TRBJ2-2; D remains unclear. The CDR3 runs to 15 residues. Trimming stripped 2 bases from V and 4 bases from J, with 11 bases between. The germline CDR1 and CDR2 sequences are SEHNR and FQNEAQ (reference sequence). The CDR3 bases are TGTGCCAGCAGCTTAATCGGTCGTACCACCGGGGAGCTGTTTTTT. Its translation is CASSLIGRTTGELFF.

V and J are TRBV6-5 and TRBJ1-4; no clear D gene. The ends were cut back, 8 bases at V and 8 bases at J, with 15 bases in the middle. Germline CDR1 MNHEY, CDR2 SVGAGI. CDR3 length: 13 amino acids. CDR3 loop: CASARERGEKLFF. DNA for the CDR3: TGTGCCAGCGCCCGGGAGAGAGGCGAAAAACTGTTTTTT.

The CDR3 DNA reads as TGTGCCAGCAAGGTGAGCGAGAGCATTCAGTACTTC. It translates to CASKVSESIQYF. V gene TRBV2 combines with J gene TRBJ2-4; D remains ambiguous. Germline values: CDR1 SNHLY, CDR2 FYNNEI. The CDR3 covers 12 residues. The V and J ends lost 7 bases and 9 bases respectively, with 13 bases between them.

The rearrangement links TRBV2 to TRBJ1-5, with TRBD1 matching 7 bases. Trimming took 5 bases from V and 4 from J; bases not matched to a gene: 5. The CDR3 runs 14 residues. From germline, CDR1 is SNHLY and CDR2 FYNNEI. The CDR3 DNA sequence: TGTGCCAGCAGTCGGGGACAGTTTAATCAGCCCCAGCATTTT. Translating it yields CASSRGQFNQPQHF.

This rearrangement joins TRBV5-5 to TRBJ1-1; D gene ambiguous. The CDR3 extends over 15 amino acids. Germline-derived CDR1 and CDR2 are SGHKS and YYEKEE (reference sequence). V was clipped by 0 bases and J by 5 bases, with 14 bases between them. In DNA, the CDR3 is TGTGCCAGCAGCTTGGGGGGTGGCGGGCGGACTGAAGCTTTCTTT. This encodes CASSLGGGGRTEAFF.

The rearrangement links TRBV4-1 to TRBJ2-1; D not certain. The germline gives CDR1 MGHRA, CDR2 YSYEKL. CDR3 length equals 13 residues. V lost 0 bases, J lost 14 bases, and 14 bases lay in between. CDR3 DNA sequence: TGCGCCAGCAGCCAAGATAGATGGGCGAAGGAGTTCTTC. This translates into CASSQDRWAKEFF.

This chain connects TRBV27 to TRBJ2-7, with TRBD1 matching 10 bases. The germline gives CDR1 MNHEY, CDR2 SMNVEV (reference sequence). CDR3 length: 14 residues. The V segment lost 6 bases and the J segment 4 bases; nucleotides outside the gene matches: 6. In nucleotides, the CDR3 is TGTGCCAGCAGCCAGGGACAGGGGTGGTACGAGCAGTACTTC. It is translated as CASSQGQGWYEQYF.

DNA for the CDR3: TGTGCCAGCACCCCTCGACAGGCGGGGGACACTGAAGCTTTCTTT. This encodes CASTPRQAGDTEAFF. This chain connects TRBV27 to TRBJ1-1; D is perhaps TRBD1 (6 bases). The CDR3 sequence is 15 residues long. Trimming took 7 bases from V and 3 from J, leaving 18 bases between them. The germline V gene has CDR1 MNHEY and CDR2 SMNVEV (reference sequence).

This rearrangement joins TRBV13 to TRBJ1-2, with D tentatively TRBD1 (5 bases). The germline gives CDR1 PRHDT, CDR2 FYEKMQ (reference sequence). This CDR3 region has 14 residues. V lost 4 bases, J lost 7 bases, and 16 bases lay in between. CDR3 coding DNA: TGTGCCAGCAGCTCGGCTGGAGGGGACTCTGGCTACACCTTC. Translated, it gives CASSSAGGDSGYTF.

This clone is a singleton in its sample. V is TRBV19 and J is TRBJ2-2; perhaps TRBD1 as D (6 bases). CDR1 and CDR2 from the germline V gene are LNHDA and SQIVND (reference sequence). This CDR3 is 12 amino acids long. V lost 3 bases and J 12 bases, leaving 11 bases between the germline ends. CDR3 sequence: CASSIGRGKLFF. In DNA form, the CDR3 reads TGTGCCAGTAGTATCGGCAGGGGAAAGCTGTTTTTT.

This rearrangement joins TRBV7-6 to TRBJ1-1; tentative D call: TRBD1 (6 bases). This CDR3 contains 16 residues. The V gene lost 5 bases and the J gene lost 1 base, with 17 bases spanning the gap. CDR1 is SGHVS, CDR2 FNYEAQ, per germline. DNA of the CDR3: TGTGCCAGCAGCGGAAAGGGGGAGAATCCGAACACTGAAGCTTTCTTT. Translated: CASSGKGENPNTEAFF.

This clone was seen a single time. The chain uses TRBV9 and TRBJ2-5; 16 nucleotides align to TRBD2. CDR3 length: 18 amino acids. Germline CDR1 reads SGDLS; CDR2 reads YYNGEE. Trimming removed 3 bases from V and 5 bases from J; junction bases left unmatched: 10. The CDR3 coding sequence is TGTGCCAGCAGCGCCCCCGGGACTAGCGGGGGGGCCGAGGAGACCCAGTACTTC. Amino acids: CASSAPGTSGGAEETQYF.

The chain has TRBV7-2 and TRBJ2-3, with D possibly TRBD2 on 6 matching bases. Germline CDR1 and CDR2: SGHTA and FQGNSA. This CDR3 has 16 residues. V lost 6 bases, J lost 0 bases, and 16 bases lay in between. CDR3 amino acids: CASRYGLSSSTDTQYF. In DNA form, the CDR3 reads TGTGCCAGCAGATATGGACTAAGCTCTAGCACAGATACGCAGTATTTT.

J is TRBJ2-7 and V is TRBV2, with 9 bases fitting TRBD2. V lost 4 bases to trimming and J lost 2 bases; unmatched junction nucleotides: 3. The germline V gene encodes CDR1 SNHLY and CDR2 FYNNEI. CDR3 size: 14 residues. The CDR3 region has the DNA TGTGCCAGCAGTGTTAGCGGGGGAACCTACGAGCAGTACTTC. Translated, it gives CASSVSGGTYEQYF.

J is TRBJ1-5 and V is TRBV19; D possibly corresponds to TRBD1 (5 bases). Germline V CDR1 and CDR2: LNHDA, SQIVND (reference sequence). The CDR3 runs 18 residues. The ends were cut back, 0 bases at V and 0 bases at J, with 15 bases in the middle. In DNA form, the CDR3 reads TGTGCCAGTAGTATAGATCGCGTCAGGGTGGATAGCAATCAGCCCCAGCATTTT. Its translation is CASSIDRVRVDSNQPQHF. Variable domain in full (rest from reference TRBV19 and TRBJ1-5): DGGITQSPKYLFRKEGQNVTLSCEQNLNHDAMYWYRQDPGQGLRLIYYSQIVNDFQKGDIAEGYSVSREKKESFPLTVTSAQKNPTAFYLCASSIDRVRVDSNQPQHFGDGTRLSIL.

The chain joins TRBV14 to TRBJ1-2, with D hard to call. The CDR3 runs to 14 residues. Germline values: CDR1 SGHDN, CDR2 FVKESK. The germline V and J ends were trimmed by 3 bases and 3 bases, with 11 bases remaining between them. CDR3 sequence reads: CASSHNVRDYGYTF. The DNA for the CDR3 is TGTGCCAGCAGCCACAACGTCCGAGACTATGGCTACACCTTC.

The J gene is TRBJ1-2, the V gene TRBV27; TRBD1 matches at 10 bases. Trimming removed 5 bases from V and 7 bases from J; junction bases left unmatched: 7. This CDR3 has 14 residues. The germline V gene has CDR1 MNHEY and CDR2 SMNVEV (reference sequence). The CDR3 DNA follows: TGTGCCAGCAGTCAGGACAGGGGGAAGGGTGGCTACACCTTC. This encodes CASSQDRGKGGYTF.

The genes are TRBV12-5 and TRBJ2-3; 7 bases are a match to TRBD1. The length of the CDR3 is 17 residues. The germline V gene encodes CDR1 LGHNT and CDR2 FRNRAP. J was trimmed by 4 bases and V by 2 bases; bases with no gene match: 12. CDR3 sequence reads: CASGLIAPSTGSDTQYF. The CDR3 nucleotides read TGTGCTAGTGGTTTGATAGCTCCCTCGACAGGGTCAGATACGCAGTATTTT.

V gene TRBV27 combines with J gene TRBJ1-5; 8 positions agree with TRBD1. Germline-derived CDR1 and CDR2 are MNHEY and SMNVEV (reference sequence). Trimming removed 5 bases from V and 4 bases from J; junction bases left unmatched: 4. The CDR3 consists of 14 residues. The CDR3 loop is CASSMTGVNQPQHF. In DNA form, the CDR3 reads TGTGCCAGCAGTATGACAGGGGTGAATCAGCCCCAGCATTTT.

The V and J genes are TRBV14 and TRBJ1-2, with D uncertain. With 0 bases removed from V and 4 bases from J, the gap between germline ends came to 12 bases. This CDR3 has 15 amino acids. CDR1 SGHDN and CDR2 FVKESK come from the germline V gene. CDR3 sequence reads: CASSQDFGSGYGYTF. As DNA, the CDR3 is TGTGCCAGCAGCCAAGATTTCGGGAGCGGCTATGGCTACACCTTC.

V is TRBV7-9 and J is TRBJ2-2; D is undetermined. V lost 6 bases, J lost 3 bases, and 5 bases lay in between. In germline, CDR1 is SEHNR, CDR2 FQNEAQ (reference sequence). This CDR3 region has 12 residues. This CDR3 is CASSGDTGELFF. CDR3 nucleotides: TGTGCCAGCAGTGGAGACACCGGGGAGCTGTTTTTT. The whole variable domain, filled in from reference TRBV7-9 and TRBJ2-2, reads DTGVSQNPRHKITKRGQNVTFRCDPISEHNRLYWYRQTLGQGPEFLTYFQNEAQLEKSRLLSDRFSAERPKGSFSTLEIQRTEQGDSAMYLCASSGDTGELFFGEGSRLTVL.

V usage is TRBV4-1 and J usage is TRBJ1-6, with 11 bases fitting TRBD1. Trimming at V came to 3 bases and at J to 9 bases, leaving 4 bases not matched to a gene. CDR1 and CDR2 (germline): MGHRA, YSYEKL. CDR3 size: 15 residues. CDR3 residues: CASSHPGTGGSPLHF. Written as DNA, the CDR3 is TGCGCCAGCAGCCACCCCGGGACAGGGGGTTCACCCCTCCACTTT.

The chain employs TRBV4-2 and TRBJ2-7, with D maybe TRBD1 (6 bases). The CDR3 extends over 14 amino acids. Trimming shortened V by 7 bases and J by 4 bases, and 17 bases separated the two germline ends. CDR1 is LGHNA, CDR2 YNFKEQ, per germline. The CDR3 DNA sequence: TGTGCCAGCACCCCCAGCGCAGGGACATACGAGCAGTACTTC. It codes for CASTPSAGTYEQYF.

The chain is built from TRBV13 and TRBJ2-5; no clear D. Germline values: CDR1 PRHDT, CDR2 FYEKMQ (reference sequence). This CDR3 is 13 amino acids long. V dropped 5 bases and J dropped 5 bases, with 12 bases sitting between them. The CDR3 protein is CASSDDLRETQYF. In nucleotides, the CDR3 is TGTGCCAGCAGCGACGACTTAAGGGAGACCCAGTACTTC.

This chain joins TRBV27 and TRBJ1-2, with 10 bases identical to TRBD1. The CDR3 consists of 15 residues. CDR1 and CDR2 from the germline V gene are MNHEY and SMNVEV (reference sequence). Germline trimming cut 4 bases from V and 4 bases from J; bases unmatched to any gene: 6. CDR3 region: CASSWTGGESYGYTF. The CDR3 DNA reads TGTGCCAGCAGTTGGACAGGGGGGGAAAGCTATGGCTACACCTTC.

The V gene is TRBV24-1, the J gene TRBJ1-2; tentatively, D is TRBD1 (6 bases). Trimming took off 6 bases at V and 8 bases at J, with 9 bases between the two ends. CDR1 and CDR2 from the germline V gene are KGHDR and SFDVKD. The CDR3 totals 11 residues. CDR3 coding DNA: TGTGCCACCAGTTCAGGGGAAGGCTACACCTTC. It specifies CATSSGEGYTF.

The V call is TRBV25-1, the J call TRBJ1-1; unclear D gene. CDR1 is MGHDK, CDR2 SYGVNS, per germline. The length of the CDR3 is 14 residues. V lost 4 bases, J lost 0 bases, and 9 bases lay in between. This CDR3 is CASSGPTLNTEAFF. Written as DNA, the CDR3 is TGTGCCAGCAGTGGCCCCACATTGAACACTGAAGCTTTCTTT.